The 27 T cell receptor beta chains in this list originate from one sample, sequenced in a study of OX40 agonist ivuxolimab in advanced cancers. The data were produced by immunoSEQ multiplex PCR, yet TCRdb's version contains in-frame clones alone and is incomplete. This sample has 95,000 to 120,000 clones, with around 90% found just once. This specimen consisted of CD4+ or CD8+ T cells sorted from blood, obtained in a trial of the OX40 agonist ivuxolimab. These receptors came from an adult with an advanced solid tumor such as melanoma, head and neck, liver or kidney cancer.

This clone was counted between two and nine times. The V gene is TRBV27, the J gene TRBJ1-2, with TRBD1 matching 10 bases. The J segment lost 6 bases and the V segment lost 6 bases, leaving 7 bases of the junction unmatched. The germline V gene has CDR1 MNHEY and CDR2 SMNVEV (reference sequence). The CDR3 runs to 14 residues. This chain's CDR3 is CASSLRTGGHGYTF. The CDR3 DNA reads TGTGCCAGCAGCCTCAGGACAGGGGGTCATGGCTACACCTTC.

Only a few counts were recorded for this clone. The chain uses TRBV18 and TRBJ1-5, with D possibly being TRBD1 (5 bases). Germline V gene sequence: CDR1 KGHSH, CDR2 LQKENI. The CDR3 covers 16 residues. The ends were cut back, 3 bases at V and 6 bases at J, with 18 bases in the middle. This chain's CDR3 is CASSPPNRGDGQPQHF. In DNA, the CDR3 is TGTGCCAGCTCACCGCCCAACCGGGGGGACGGTCAGCCCCAGCATTTT.

The DNA for the CDR3 is TGCGCCAGCAGCTCACTCGGGGTGAACACTGAAGCTTTCTTT. The encoded protein is CASSSLGVNTEAFF. V is TRBV5-1 and J is TRBJ1-1; D gene unclear. CDR1 and CDR2 from the germline V gene are SGHRS and YFSETQ. The ends were cut back, 3 bases at V and 0 bases at J, with 9 bases in the middle. The CDR3 spans 14 residues.

The J gene is TRBJ2-1, the V gene TRBV11-3; D remains ambiguous. Trimming shortened V by 3 bases and J by 0 bases, and 6 bases separated the two germline ends. Germline CDR1 is SGHNT and CDR2 is YENEEA. The CDR3 totals 14 residues. CDR3 nucleotide sequence: TGTGCCAGCAGCTTTCGGAGCTCCTACAATGAGCAGTTCTTC. Amino acid sequence: CASSFRSSYNEQFF.

The chain combines TRBV6-6 with TRBJ2-3; 7 bases line up with TRBD1. CDR3 length: 14 residues. Germline lookup yields CDR1 MNHNY and CDR2 SVGAGI (reference sequence). Trimming at V came to 6 bases and at J to 0 bases, leaving 3 bases not matched to a gene. Here the CDR3 reads CASSRDSSTDTQYF. The CDR3 DNA sequence: TGTGCCAGCAGCAGGGACAGTAGCACAGATACGCAGTATTTT.

This clone was picked up one time. The chain has TRBV4-1 and TRBJ2-3, with TRBD2 identical over 14 bases. The length of the CDR3 is 17 residues. V dropped 5 bases and J dropped 2; count of bases not matched to a gene: 6. The germline gives CDR1 MGHRA, CDR2 YSYEKL. The CDR3 loop is CASSEGTSGSFTDTQYF. The CDR3 nucleotides are TGCGCCAGCAGCGAAGGGACTAGCGGGAGCTTCACAGATACGCAGTATTTT.

The rearrangement joins TRBV5-1 to TRBJ1-2; 11 bases line up with TRBD1. The CDR3 totals 15 residues. V trimming: 4 bases; J trimming: 8 bases; junction bases outside the gene matches: 10. Germline assignment: CDR1 SGHRS and CDR2 YFSETQ. CDR3 in DNA: TGCGCCAGCAGCAAGACCGGGACAGGGGGAGGAGGCTACACCTTC. This translates into CASSKTGTGGGGYTF.

The V and J genes are TRBV30 and TRBJ1-5, with a weak D call TRBD1 (6 bases). V was shortened by 5 bases and J by 4 bases, with 15 bases between the two germline ends. Germline V CDR1 and CDR2: GTSNPN, SVGIG (reference sequence). The CDR3 is made up of 14 amino acids. CDR3 amino acids: CAWQKGDFNQPQHF. The CDR3 nucleotides read TGTGCCTGGCAAAAGGGGGATTTTAATCAGCCCCAGCATTTT.

This chain connects TRBV10-1 to TRBJ2-3; possible D gene TRBD2, 5 bases. CDR3 size: 14 residues. V lost 4 bases to trimming and J lost 0 bases, with 8 bases between them. Per the germline V gene, CDR1 is WNHNN and CDR2 is SYGVQD (reference sequence). DNA of the CDR3: TGCGCCAGCAGTGGGACTGACAGCACAGATACGCAGTATTTT. Amino acids: CASSGTDSTDTQYF.

J is TRBJ2-4 and V is TRBV7-9, with 12 bases that match TRBD1. The J segment lost 7 bases and the V segment lost 5 bases, leaving 12 bases of the junction unmatched. Germline V CDR1 and CDR2: SEHNR, FQNEAQ (reference sequence). This CDR3 has 17 amino acids. CDR3 residues: CASSPTGTGGLLNIQYF. As DNA, the CDR3 is TGTGCCAGCAGCCCAACCGGGACAGGGGGCTTATTGAACATTCAGTACTTC. Full variable domain (missing parts from reference TRBV7-9 and TRBJ2-4): DTGVSQNPRHKITKRGQNVTFRCDPISEHNRLYWYRQTLGQGPEFLTYFQNEAQLEKSRLLSDRFSAERPKGSFSTLEIQRTEQGDSAMYLCASSPTGTGGLLNIQYFGAGTRLSVL.

The chain employs TRBV6-5 and TRBJ1-4; 7 bases are shared with TRBD1. Trimming took 6 bases from V and 1 from J; bases not matched to a gene: 5. The CDR3 contains 15 residues. Germline CDR1 MNHEY, CDR2 SVGAGI. The CDR3 is CASRNTGETNEKLFF. CDR3 DNA: TGTGCCAGCAGGAATACAGGGGAAACTAATGAAAAACTGTTTTTT.

The chain recombines TRBV5-8 with TRBJ1-1; 7 bases agree with TRBD1. The length of the CDR3 is 13 residues. V dropped 7 bases and J dropped 6; count of bases not matched to a gene: 9. Germline CDR1 is SGHTS and CDR2 is YDEGEE. The CDR3 loop reads CASRRGPGAEAFF. The DNA for the CDR3 is TGTGCCAGCCGGAGGGGGCCGGGGGCTGAAGCTTTCTTT.

The chain uses TRBV5-4 and TRBJ2-1; 14 bases map to TRBD2. With 3 bases clipped from V and 5 bases from J, the junction kept 4 bases outside the gene matches. The CDR3 extends over 16 amino acids. Germline V gene data show CDR1 as SGHNT and CDR2 as YYREEE (reference sequence). The CDR3 nucleotides read TGTGCCAGCAGCTCGGGACTAGCGGGAGAGCACAATGAGCAGTTCTTC. This translates into CASSSGLAGEHNEQFF.

The chain carries TRBV11-2 and TRBJ2-3; unclear D gene. Germline loops: CDR1 SGHAT, CDR2 FQNNGV. This CDR3 is built from 15 residues. V was cut by 4 bases and J by 0 bases, with 11 bases left in between. The CDR3 bases are TGTGCCAGCAGCTCCGCTAGATCTAGCACAGATACGCAGTATTTT. This translates into CASSSARSSTDTQYF. Full variable domain (outside the CDR3, taken from reference TRBV11-2 and TRBJ2-3): EAGVAQSPRYKIIEKRQSVAFWCNPISGHATLYWYQQILGQGPKLLIQFQNNGVVDDSQLPKDRFSAERLKGVDSTLKIQPAKLEDSAVYLCASSSARSSTDTQYFGPGTRLTVL.

This chain links TRBV5-1 with TRBJ2-7, with TRBD1 as a possible D gene (5 bases). Trimming removed 2 bases at V and 6 bases at J, with 12 bases between. Germline CDR1 SGHRS, CDR2 YFSETQ. The CDR3 contains 13 residues. CDR3: CASSFGTGREQYF. The CDR3, as DNA: TGCGCCAGCAGCTTTGGCACAGGACGCGAGCAGTACTTC.

The V and J genes are TRBV7-9 and TRBJ2-2, with 8 bases aligning to TRBD2. Trimming at V came to 3 bases and at J to 3 bases, leaving 9 bases not matched to a gene. There are 17 residues in the CDR3. Germline V lookup: CDR1 SEHNR, CDR2 FQNEAQ (reference sequence). CDR3 sequence (DNA): TGTGCCAGCAGCTTCGGAGTAGCGGGGCTCCACACCGGGGAGCTGTTTTTT. It yields the protein CASSFGVAGLHTGELFF.

This clone was recorded only once. The chain carries TRBV7-3 and TRBJ2-3; D may be TRBD2 (5 bases). With 1 base removed from V and 0 bases from J, the gap between germline ends came to 17 bases. From germline, CDR1 is SGHTA and CDR2 FQGTGA. This CDR3 has 18 amino acids. In DNA, the CDR3 is TGTGCCAGCAGCTTAATAGGTCCTGGGCGGGCAAGCACAGATACGCAGTATTTT. Protein sequence: CASSLIGPGRASTDTQYF.

The rearrangement uses TRBV2 and TRBJ2-2; D possibly corresponds to TRBD2 (5 bases). Trimming pared 2 bases from V and 2 bases from J, leaving 9 bases between. Germline V CDR1 and CDR2: SNHLY, FYNNEI. This CDR3 contains 15 residues. CDR3 protein: CASSESGVNTGELFF. CDR3 DNA: TGTGCCAGCAGTGAATCCGGGGTCAACACCGGGGAGCTGTTTTTT.

The chain uses TRBV5-1 and TRBJ2-5; D may be TRBD1 (6 bases). The CDR3 has 13 amino acids. The germline CDR1 and CDR2 sequences are SGHRS and YFSETQ. V lost 4 bases, J lost 5 bases, and 12 bases lay in between. The CDR3 protein is CASSITGFETQYF. In nucleotides, the CDR3 is TGCGCCAGCAGCATCACAGGGTTTGAGACCCAGTACTTC.

V and J are TRBV7-8 and TRBJ1-5; D gene uncertain. Per germline, CDR1 SGHVS and CDR2 FQNEAQ. The CDR3 extends over 18 amino acids. Trimming shortened V by 2 bases and J by 1 base, and 18 bases separated the two germline ends. In DNA form, the CDR3 reads TGTGCCAGCAGCTTATTTCGAGTGTCGCGGGGAAGCAATCAGCCCCAGCATTTT. It specifies CASSLFRVSRGSNQPQHF.

This chain uses TRBV5-1 with TRBJ2-3; D gene uncertain. V was trimmed by 4 bases and J by 4 bases, leaving 13 bases between them. CDR1 and CDR2 (germline): SGHRS, YFSETQ. The length of the CDR3 is 14 residues. This chain's CDR3 is CASSTTTRPDTQYF. CDR3 sequence (DNA): TGCGCCAGCAGCACCACTACCCGTCCAGATACGCAGTATTTT.

The J gene is TRBJ2-1, the V gene TRBV6-6, with D possibly being TRBD1 or TRBD2 (6 bases each). The germline gives CDR1 MNHNY, CDR2 SVGAGI (reference sequence). This CDR3 is 15 amino acids long. The germline V and J ends were trimmed by 7 bases and 1 base, with 14 bases remaining between them. The CDR3 here is CASTKRGPSYNEQFF. The CDR3 nucleotides are TGTGCCAGCACCAAACGGGGGCCATCCTACAATGAGCAGTTCTTC.

This clone was observed once. V and J are TRBV6-5 and TRBJ1-2; maybe TRBD1 (5 bases). The V and J ends lost 6 bases and 2 bases respectively, with 13 bases between them. This CDR3 comprises 14 residues. Germline lookup yields CDR1 MNHEY and CDR2 SVGAGI. CDR3 coding DNA: TGTGCCAGCAGCGACCGGGACTCGAACTATGGCTACACCTTC. This translates into CASSDRDSNYGYTF.

The chain couples TRBV5-1 to TRBJ2-3; D perhaps matches TRBD2 (6 bases). There are 13 residues in the CDR3. Deletions cut 4 bases from V and 1 base from J, with 7 bases between. CDR1 is SGHRS and CDR2 is YFSETQ in the germline V gene. CDR3 nucleotides: TGCGCCAGCAGCACGGGGGGCACAGATACGCAGTATTTT. Translation: CASSTGGTDTQYF.

The chain employs TRBV11-2 and TRBJ1-1, with D unclear. The CDR3 extends over 15 amino acids. The V end was cut by 5 bases, the J end by 0 bases, with 13 bases between. Germline CDR1 SGHAT, CDR2 FQNNGV. CDR3 DNA sequence: TGTGCCAGCAGCCCGGTTAGTGGCCTGAACACTGAAGCTTTCTTT. Protein: CASSPVSGLNTEAFF.

The CDR3 DNA is TGTGCCTGGACAACGGGGGGGGAGAATTCACCCCTCCACTTT. Translated: CAWTTGGENSPLHF. V is TRBV30 and J is TRBJ1-6; D perhaps matches TRBD1 (5 bases). CDR1 GTSNPN and CDR2 SVGIG come from the germline V gene (reference sequence). V was trimmed by 4 bases and J by 7 bases, leaving 14 bases between them. The CDR3 covers 14 residues. The whole variable domain, filled in from reference TRBV30 and TRBJ1-6, reads SQTIHQWPATLVQPVGSPLSLECTVEGTSNPNLYWYRQAAGRGLQLLFYSVGIGQISSEVPQNLSASRPQDRQFILSSKKLLLSDSGFYLCAWTTGGENSPLHFGNGTRLTVT.

This rearrangement joins TRBV25-1 to TRBJ1-5, with D tentatively TRBD1 (6 bases). V lost 3 bases and J 4 bases, leaving 10 bases between the germline ends. The CDR3 loop spans 14 amino acids. CDR1 is MGHDK and CDR2 is SYGVNS in the germline V gene. The CDR3 nucleotides read TGTGCCAGCAGTGAGGCAGGGGATAATCAGCCCCAGCATTTT. It specifies CASSEAGDNQPQHF. Full variable domain (remainder filled in from reference TRBV25-1 and TRBJ1-5): EADIYQTPRYLVIGTGKKITLECSQTMGHDKMYWYQQDPGMELHLIHYSYGVNSTEKGDLSSESTVSRIRTEHFPLTLESARPSHTSQYLCASSEAGDNQPQHFGDGTRLSIL.